The next 17 T cell receptor beta chains were all read from a single sample in a study of CD8 T cells in ankylosing spondylitis. TCRdb re-analysed the 5' RACE reads in MiXCR, keeping a single row per CDR3 protein. The data hold hundreds of thousands of distinct CDR3 sequences, with 12% observed a single time. Study results and caveats: Ankylosing spondylitis blood seemed to carry a telltale TCR beta motif made of about 8 highly homologous variants.

Antigen specificity for these receptors is unknown. Sequenced: blood, either unsorted or a sorted T cell fraction (not recorded which). These receptors were collected from a male donor with ankylosing spondylitis.

The V gene is TRBV20-1, the J gene TRBJ2-7; no clear D. This CDR3 contains 12 residues. Trimming removed 3 bases at V and 3 bases at J, with 9 bases between. The germline gives CDR1 DFQATT, CDR2 SNEGSKA (reference sequence). The CDR3 is CSASGRNYEQYF. DNA of the CDR3: TGCAGTGCTAGCGGACGGAACTACGAGCAGTACTTC.

The chain is built from TRBV12-3 or TRBV12-4 and TRBJ2-6; D possibly matches TRBD1 or TRBD2 (5 bases each). The CDR3 runs to 15 residues. The germline V and J ends were trimmed by 5 bases and 1 base, with 9 bases remaining between them. CDR3 protein: CASSTRGSGANVLTF. The CDR3 nucleotides read TGTGCCAGCAGTACGAGGGGTTCTGGGGCCAACGTCCTGACTTTC.

This clonotype has a handful of counts. The chain joins TRBV12-3 or TRBV12-4 to TRBJ1-2; 8 bases agree with TRBD1. J lost 4 bases, V lost 5 bases, and 6 bases had no gene match. The CDR3 contains 14 residues. The CDR3: CASSLETGVYGYTF. DNA of the CDR3: TGTGCCAGCAGTCTCGAGACAGGGGTCTATGGCTACACCTTC.

This clonotype was counted only a few times. This sequence joins TRBV5-1 and TRBJ2-1, with 9 bases aligning to TRBD2. V gave up 0 bases and J gave up 9 bases; unmatched junction bases: 10. There are 16 residues in the CDR3. Per the germline V gene, CDR1 is SGHRS and CDR2 is YFSETQ. The CDR3 sequence is CASSLVGGRALFEQFF. The CDR3 DNA follows: TGCGCCAGCAGCTTGGTGGGCGGGAGGGCTCTATTTGAGCAGTTCTTC.

The sample holds a few counts of this clonotype. This chain uses TRBV20-1 with TRBJ2-7, with D possibly being TRBD1 (6 bases). The CDR3 covers 14 residues. The V gene's germline CDR1 is DFQATT and CDR2 SNEGSKA (reference sequence). The V and J ends lost 7 bases and 2 bases respectively, with 18 bases between them. The CDR3 nucleotides read TGCAGTGTCTTACGGGACACACAAGCCTACGAGCAGTACTTC. Amino acids: CSVLRDTQAYEQYF.

The gene calls are TRBV11-2 and TRBJ2-3; D not certain. Looked up from germline, CDR1 is SGHAT and CDR2 is FQNNGV. CDR3 size: 18 residues. The V end was cut by 1 base, the J end by 0 bases, with 17 bases between. The CDR3 DNA follows: TGTGCCAGCAGCTTAGTTTCTTATCAGGCGGTGAGCACAGATACGCAGTATTTT. This codes for CASSLVSYQAVSTDTQYF.

V gene TRBV25-1 combines with J gene TRBJ1-6, with D possibly matching TRBD1 (6 bases). CDR3 length: 17 residues. With 6 bases removed from V and 7 bases from J, the gap between germline ends came to 22 bases. The V gene's germline CDR1 is MGHDK and CDR2 SYGVNS. The CDR3 reads CASRRSGGTGGNSPLHF. As DNA, the CDR3 is TGTGCCAGCAGACGGTCGGGGGGCACTGGAGGCAATTCACCCCTCCACTTT.

This clonotype was observed a few times. V gene TRBV4-2 combines with J gene TRBJ1-3; a possible D gene is TRBD1 (5 bases). Germline-derived CDR1 and CDR2 are LGHNA and YNFKEQ. V lost 4 bases, J lost 7 bases, and 14 bases lay in between. The CDR3 sequence is 14 residues long. The chain's CDR3 is CASSLRGVTNTIYF. In DNA, the CDR3 is TGTGCCAGCAGCCTACGGGGGGTTACGAACACCATATATTTT.

This clonotype has at least ten counts. This chain uses TRBV7-2 with TRBJ1-1; 7 nucleotides agree with TRBD1. Germline assignment: CDR1 SGHTA and CDR2 FQGNSA. There are 14 residues in the CDR3. J lost 5 bases, V lost 3 bases, and 6 bases had no gene match. DNA for the CDR3: TGTGCCAGCAGCTTCCAGGGGGTGGTGACTGAAGCTTTCTTT. This encodes CASSFQGVVTEAFF.

This chain uses TRBV7-2 with TRBJ1-1; D is unresolved. Trimming took 4 bases from V and 4 from J, leaving 13 bases between them. The CDR3 is 14 residues long. In germline, CDR1 is SGHTA, CDR2 FQGNSA. The CDR3 nucleotides are TGTGCCAGCAGCTACACATCAGGTAGCACTGAAGCTTTCTTT. As protein: CASSYTSGSTEAFF.

V is TRBV12-3 or TRBV12-4 and J is TRBJ1-2, with D uncertain. This CDR3 has 13 residues. Trimming shortened V by 7 bases and J by 4 bases, and 13 bases separated the two germline ends. This CDR3 is CASTQQSVYGYTF. In DNA form, the CDR3 reads TGTGCCAGCACCCAACAGTCGGTCTATGGCTACACCTTC.

This clonotype was counted many times. This chain joins TRBV7-9 and TRBJ2-6, with D hard to call. Germline CDR1 and CDR2: SEHNR and FQNEAQ (reference sequence). V gave up 5 bases and J gave up 0 bases, with 8 bases separating them. CDR3 length: 15 amino acids. The chain's CDR3 is CASSPRISGANVLTF. Here the CDR3 DNA reads TGTGCCAGCAGCCCTAGAATCTCTGGGGCCAACGTCCTGACTTTC.

The CDR3 loop is CSATTSGRASYEQYF. As DNA, the CDR3 is TGCAGTGCTACCACTAGCGGGAGGGCCTCCTACGAGCAGTACTTC. The chain employs TRBV20-1 and TRBJ2-7, with 13 positions matching TRBD2. V lost 4 bases to trimming and J lost 0 bases; unmatched junction nucleotides: 3. This CDR3 has 15 amino acids. Germline loops: CDR1 DFQATT, CDR2 SNEGSKA (reference sequence).

This chain joins TRBV7-9 and TRBJ2-1, with 9 bases aligning to TRBD2. The CDR3 totals 14 residues. Trimming removed 4 bases from V and 3 bases from J; junction bases left unmatched: 1. CDR1 and CDR2 (germline): SEHNR, FQNEAQ (reference sequence). The DNA for the CDR3 is TGTGCCAGCAGCTCTAGCGGGGTCTACAATGAGCAGTTCTTC. Its translation is CASSSSGVYNEQFF.

V is TRBV27 and J is TRBJ1-1; D is undetermined. Germline V lookup: CDR1 MNHEY, CDR2 SMNVEV (reference sequence). V was cut by 0 bases and J by 7 bases, with 12 bases left in between. CDR3 size: 14 residues. Here the CDR3 reads CASSLSSFGSEAFF. The CDR3 DNA reads TGTGCCAGCAGTTTATCGAGTTTCGGAAGTGAAGCTTTCTTT.

Ten or more counts support this clonotype. The chain is built from TRBV29-1 and TRBJ2-7; D gene ambiguous. The ends were cut back, 4 bases at V and 0 bases at J, with 7 bases in the middle. The CDR3 consists of 12 residues. Per germline, CDR1 SQVTM and CDR2 ANQGSEA. CDR3 in DNA: TGCAGCGTTGGGGGTCCCTCCTACGAGCAGTACTTC. Its translation is CSVGGPSYEQYF.

In the case of this clonotype: A junction end diverges from the germline sequence, so it may reflect a read error. The CDR3 nucleotides read TGCTGTGCTAGACAGTCGACAGGGGTAGTAGGGTCACCCCTCCACTTT. Its protein product is CCARQSTGVVGSPLHF. The chain joins TRBV20-1 to TRBJ1-6, with 8 positions matching TRBD1. Germline assignment: CDR1 DFQATT and CDR2 SNEGSKA (reference sequence). The CDR3 consists of 16 residues.